The next 32 T cell receptor beta chains were all read from a single sample in a study of T cell repertoires in ileal Crohn's disease. TCRdb's copy holds only in-frame clones and misses some; the assay was immunoSEQ multiplex PCR. The sample carries around 5,800 clones, 85% to 90% recorded once. The sorted cells were lamina propria lymphocytes from surgical specimens, first isolated by density gradient. Sequenced: CD4+ T cells from ileum. All receptors derive from an adult with Crohn's disease. Some clones in this sample may be carry-over from other donors' samples.

This chain links TRBV6-5 with TRBJ1-1; a weak D match, TRBD1 (5 bases). The V gene lost 5 bases and the J gene lost 1 base, with 8 bases spanning the gap. Germline V gene data show CDR1 as MNHEY and CDR2 as SVGAGI. The CDR3 has 13 amino acids. CDR3 protein: CASSRQKNTEAFF. Written as DNA, the CDR3 is TGTGCCAGCAGTCGACAGAAGAACACTGAAGCTTTCTTT.

CDR3 DNA sequence: TGTGCCTCGCCGGGACACCCAACAGATACGCAGTATTTT. It specifies CASPGHPTDTQYF. V and J are TRBV30 and TRBJ2-3; maybe TRBD1 (6 bases). CDR3 size: 13 residues. CDR1 is GTSNPN, CDR2 SVGIG, per germline (reference sequence). V was clipped by 7 bases and J by 3 bases, with 14 bases between them.

The chain employs TRBV6-1 and TRBJ2-5; possibly TRBD2 for D (5 bases). The CDR3 contains 14 residues. The germline V and J ends were trimmed by 4 bases and 5 bases, with 14 bases remaining between them. CDR1 and CDR2 (germline): MNHNS, SASEGT. CDR3 protein: CASSADMRGETQYF. In DNA, the CDR3 is TGTGCCAGCAGTGCGGATATGAGAGGGGAGACCCAGTACTTC.

The V gene is TRBV11-3, the J gene TRBJ2-2; 8 bases line up with TRBD2. The CDR3 runs to 16 residues. In germline, CDR1 is SGHNT, CDR2 YENEEA. With 1 base clipped from V and 7 bases from J, the junction kept 8 bases outside the gene matches. The CDR3 is CASSLVLSGNGGELFF. As DNA, the CDR3 is TGTGCCAGCAGCTTAGTTCTTAGCGGGAACGGCGGGGAGCTGTTTTTT.

The chain recombines TRBV27 with TRBJ2-3, with 11 nucleotides matching TRBD2. The CDR3 runs 16 residues. Germline V CDR1 and CDR2: MNHEY, SMNVEV (reference sequence). Trimming took 3 bases from V and 7 from J; bases not matched to a gene: 9. The CDR3, as DNA: TGTGCCAGCAGTTTGGACGCTAGCGGGAGGACAAATACGCAGTATTTT. This encodes CASSLDASGRTNTQYF.

This sequence joins TRBV7-6 and TRBJ2-1; D is undetermined. V shed 1 base and J shed 2 bases, with 3 bases lying between them. In germline, CDR1 is SGHVS, CDR2 FNYEAQ. There are 13 residues in the CDR3. CDR3: CASSLGTYNEQFF. DNA for the CDR3: TGTGCCAGCAGCTTAGGTACCTACAATGAGCAGTTCTTC.

The chain employs TRBV19 and TRBJ1-5; D gene unclear. The V end lost 10 bases, the J end lost 5 bases, and 18 bases lay between the germline ends. This CDR3 has 14 amino acids. Germline V gene sequence: CDR1 LNHDA, CDR2 SQIVND (reference sequence). The CDR3 sequence: CATSWEGGDQPQHF. In DNA form, the CDR3 reads TGTGCCACCTCTTGGGAGGGTGGGGATCAGCCCCAGCATTTT. The full variable domain, in which reference TRBV19 and TRBJ1-5 provide the parts outside the CDR3, is DGGITQSPKYLFRKEGQNVTLSCEQNLNHDAMYWYRQDPGQGLRLIYYSQIVNDFQKGDIAEGYSVSREKKESFPLTVTSAQKNPTAFYLCATSWEGGDQPQHFGDGTRLSIL.

This clone was recorded a few times. The J gene is TRBJ1-4, the V gene TRBV5-1; 8 bases line up with TRBD1. V was pared by 3 bases and J by 6 bases, with 19 bases of the junction left unmatched. This CDR3 comprises 19 residues. CDR1 and CDR2 from the germline V gene are SGHRS and YFSETQ. CDR3 protein: CASSSRTRGRRGLDEKLFF. The CDR3 DNA sequence: TGCGCCAGCAGCTCAAGAACCAGGGGGCGAAGGGGGCTCGATGAAAAACTGTTTTTT. Full variable domain (missing parts from reference TRBV5-1 and TRBJ1-4): KAGVTQTPRYLIKTRGQQVTLSCSPISGHRSVSWYQQTPGQGLQFLFEYFSETQRNKGNFPGRFSGRQFSNSRSEMNVSTLELGDSALYLCASSSRTRGRRGLDEKLFFGSGTQLSVL.

This sequence joins TRBV11-2 and TRBJ2-7, with TRBD1 matching over 7 bases. This CDR3 region has 16 residues. The germline V gene has CDR1 SGHAT and CDR2 FQNNGV. V lost 3 bases and J lost 2; bases outside the gene matches: 10. In DNA, the CDR3 is TGTGCCAGCAGCTTCAAGGGAAGGCAGGGGGCCTACGAGCAGTACTTC. Protein sequence: CASSFKGRQGAYEQYF. The complete variable domain, with remaining parts taken from reference TRBV11-2 and TRBJ2-7, reads EAGVAQSPRYKIIEKRQSVAFWCNPISGHATLYWYQQILGQGPKLLIQFQNNGVVDDSQLPKDRFSAERLKGVDSTLKIQPAKLEDSAVYLCASSFKGRQGAYEQYFGPGTRLTVT.

This clone has just a few counts. This rearrangement joins TRBV4-1 to TRBJ2-7, with 8 bases lining up with TRBD2. The V gene's germline CDR1 is MGHRA and CDR2 YSYEKL. The CDR3 runs to 15 residues. V lost 4 bases to trimming and J lost 5 bases; unmatched junction nucleotides: 10. CDR3: CASSPRALAVNEQYF. The CDR3 bases are TGCGCCAGCAGCCCCCGCGCACTAGCGGTCAACGAGCAGTACTTC.

The rearrangement uses TRBV10-3 and TRBJ1-4, with 7 bases fitting TRBD1. Germline values: CDR1 ENHRY, CDR2 SYGVKD. This CDR3 has 15 residues. The ends lost 3 bases at V and 2 bases at J; junction bases unmatched: 3. This CDR3 reads CAISDSTGTNEKLFF. In DNA form, the CDR3 reads TGTGCCATCAGTGACTCGACAGGGACTAATGAAAAACTGTTTTTT.

As for this clone: The junction differs from germline at one of its ends, possibly a read error. The CDR3 DNA reads TGTGCCAGCAGCTTAAACAAGGGGGTCGAGGAGTACTTC. Protein product: CASSLNKGVEEYF. The chain is built from TRBV7-2 and TRBJ2-7, with a tentative D call TRBD1 (6 bases). The V gene's germline CDR1 is SGHTA and CDR2 FQGNSA. The length of the CDR3 is 13 residues.

V usage is TRBV30 and J usage is TRBJ2-3; maybe TRBD2 (5 bases). The CDR3 extends over 14 amino acids. Germline CDR1 is GTSNPN and CDR2 is SVGIG (reference sequence). The V gene lost 3 bases and the J gene lost 4 bases, with 14 bases spanning the gap. As DNA, the CDR3 is TGTGCCTGGAGGGGAGATGCGGCCGCAGATACGCAGTATTTT. Translation: CAWRGDAAADTQYF.

J is TRBJ2-7 and V is TRBV29-1, with TRBD2 matching 8 bases. The length of the CDR3 is 13 residues. The V and J ends lost 4 bases and 2 bases, in that order; junction bases with no gene match: 4. Germline lookup yields CDR1 SQVTM and CDR2 ANQGSEA. CDR3 amino acids: CSVGRGLAYEQYF. The CDR3 DNA is TGCAGCGTTGGGCGGGGACTAGCCTACGAGCAGTACTTC.

The chain has TRBV5-1 and TRBJ1-1; TRBD1 agrees at 7 bases. The CDR3 has 13 amino acids. V lost 8 bases and J lost 0; bases outside the gene matches: 4. The germline V gene has CDR1 SGHRS and CDR2 YFSETQ. Here the CDR3 reads CASGDRMNTEAFF. CDR3 DNA sequence: TGCGCCAGTGGGGACAGAATGAACACTGAAGCTTTCTTT.

Turning to this clone: The junction differs from germline at one of its ends, possibly a read error. This chain links TRBV7-6 with TRBJ2-5, with D maybe TRBD2 (6 bases). Looked up from germline, CDR1 is SGHVS and CDR2 is FNYEAQ. This CDR3 is 15 amino acids long. For the CDR3, the DNA is TGTGCCAGCACCTTAGCGATCGGGGGACAAGAGACCCAGTACTTC. It yields the protein CASTLAIGGQETQYF. The full variable domain, its missing parts supplied by reference TRBV7-6 and TRBJ2-5, is GAGVSQSPRYKVTKRGQDVALRCDPISGHVSLYWYRQALGQGPEFLTYFNYEAQQDKSGLPNDRFSAERPEGSISTLTIQRTEQRDSAMYRCASTLAIGGQETQYFGPGTRLLVL.

Regarding this clone: This CDR3 is also generated by other DNA sequences in the sample. The rearrangement uses TRBV30 and TRBJ1-1; D call uncertain. The CDR3 sequence is 13 residues long. With 4 bases removed from V and 8 bases from J, the gap between germline ends came to 17 bases. CDR1 and CDR2 from the germline V gene are GTSNPN and SVGIG (reference sequence). The CDR3 loop reads CAWTIMRVTEAFF. The CDR3 region has the DNA TGTGCCTGGACTATTATGAGGGTCACCGAAGCTTTCTTT.

This rearrangement joins TRBV10-1 to TRBJ2-7; 10 nucleotides align to TRBD1. Germline CDR1 is WNHNN and CDR2 is SYGVQD (reference sequence). V lost 2 bases to trimming and J lost 5 bases; unmatched junction nucleotides: 24. The CDR3 is 21 residues long. DNA of the CDR3: TGCGCCAGCAGTGAGCCGAATCTCGACCCTTATCCCGGGACAGGGGTAAACGAGCAGTACTTC. It codes for CASSEPNLDPYPGTGVNEQYF.

V gene TRBV28 combines with J gene TRBJ2-7; D not resolved. V was pared by 3 bases and J by 4 bases, with 10 bases between. The CDR3 is 13 residues long. Germline values: CDR1 MDHEN, CDR2 SYDVKM. In DNA form, the CDR3 reads TGTGCCAGCAGTTTGAACAGCCCATACGAGCAGTACTTC. Encoded protein: CASSLNSPYEQYF.

This chain uses TRBV5-6 with TRBJ1-2; 9 bases are a match to TRBD1. The junction had 12 bases not matched to a gene; V was cut back by 3 bases and J by 6 bases. The CDR3 consists of 16 residues. Per germline, CDR1 SGHDT and CDR2 YYEEEE. The CDR3 region has the DNA TGTGCCAGCAGCTCGTACCGGGACAGGGATGGTGATGGCTACACCTTC. Amino acid sequence: CASSSYRDRDGDGYTF.

This chain connects TRBV27 to TRBJ2-6; 9 bases agree with TRBD1. With V trimmed by 3 bases and J by 9 bases, 6 bases remained unmatched. The CDR3 runs 15 residues. Germline loops: CDR1 MNHEY, CDR2 SMNVEV (reference sequence). The CDR3 spells CASSLRGQGGNVLTF. CDR3 DNA sequence: TGTGCCAGCAGTTTGCGGGGACAGGGTGGCAACGTCCTGACTTTC.

The chain couples TRBV30 to TRBJ1-5; 10 nucleotides match TRBD1. Germline V lookup: CDR1 GTSNPN, CDR2 SVGIG (reference sequence). The CDR3 spans 15 residues. V shed 2 bases and J 6 bases; nucleotides not matched to a gene: 7. The CDR3, as DNA: TGTGCCTGGAGTAACGGACAGGGGGGGAGTCAGCCCCAGCATTTT. Translated, it gives CAWSNGQGGSQPQHF.

The rearrangement uses TRBV9 and TRBJ2-5; TRBD2 agrees at 7 bases. The CDR3 is made up of 20 amino acids. Trimming at V came to 0 bases and at J to 4 bases, leaving 21 bases not matched to a gene. Per germline, CDR1 SGDLS and CDR2 YYNGEE. This CDR3 is CASSVAGGLVEGRTGETQYF. Here the CDR3 DNA reads TGTGCCAGCAGCGTAGCTGGTGGACTAGTCGAGGGGAGGACGGGAGAGACCCAGTACTTC.

The chain joins TRBV6-5 to TRBJ2-1, with 7 nucleotides matching TRBD2. The J segment lost 6 bases and the V segment lost 0 bases, leaving 8 bases of the junction unmatched. The germline V gene encodes CDR1 MNHEY and CDR2 SVGAGI. The CDR3 runs 16 residues. The CDR3 here is CASSYSEGGLSNEQFF. The CDR3 coding sequence is TGTGCCAGCAGTTACTCGGAGGGAGGGCTCTCCAATGAGCAGTTCTTC.

In its sample, this clone was seen a few times. J is TRBJ2-5 and V is TRBV18; 7 nucleotides line up with TRBD1. This CDR3 spans 17 amino acids. Germline V lookup: CDR1 KGHSH, CDR2 LQKENI. With 0 bases clipped from V and 2 bases from J, the junction kept 9 bases outside the gene matches. CDR3 sequence: CASSPPVNRGFQETQYF. CDR3 DNA sequence: TGTGCCAGCTCACCACCTGTTAACAGGGGTTTTCAAGAGACCCAGTACTTC.

This clone was observed a single time. The J gene is TRBJ1-2, the V gene TRBV25-1; tentative D call: TRBD1 (6 bases). The CDR3 runs 13 residues. Germline lookup yields CDR1 MGHDK and CDR2 SYGVNS. Trimming left V 9 bases short and J 3 bases short, with 14 bases between. The CDR3 DNA is TGTGCCAGTCGCAGGGGTGTTGACTATGGCTACACCTTC. Its protein is CASRRGVDYGYTF.

The V call is TRBV2, the J call TRBJ2-1; TRBD2 matches 9 bases. The germline V gene encodes CDR1 SNHLY and CDR2 FYNNEI. The CDR3 consists of 13 residues. Trimming at V came to 4 bases and at J to 10 bases, leaving 5 bases not matched to a gene. The CDR3 bases are TGTGCCAGCAGTGTAGCGGGAGTAGGGGAGCAGTTCTTC. Translated: CASSVAGVGEQFF.

This clone has a single count. V gene TRBV5-1 combines with J gene TRBJ1-2; 11 bases align to TRBD1. This CDR3 contains 14 residues. Germline V gives CDR1 SGHRS, CDR2 YFSETQ. Trimming took 3 bases from V and 8 from J; bases not matched to a gene: 6. The CDR3 loop is CASSSIGTGGGYTF. The CDR3 nucleotides are TGCGCCAGCAGCTCCATCGGGACAGGGGGAGGCTACACCTTC. Full variable domain (rest looked up from reference TRBV5-1 and TRBJ1-2): KAGVTQTPRYLIKTRGQQVTLSCSPISGHRSVSWYQQTPGQGLQFLFEYFSETQRNKGNFPGRFSGRQFSNSRSEMNVSTLELGDSALYLCASSSIGTGGGYTFGSGTRLTVV.

The chain uses TRBV5-8 and TRBJ1-1; D not certain. Trimming removed 2 bases at V and 5 bases at J, with 16 bases between. The CDR3 runs to 15 residues. Germline V gene sequence: CDR1 SGHTS, CDR2 YDEGEE. In DNA, the CDR3 is TGTGCCAGCAGCTTATGGGCCAACAGCGGGACTGAAGCTTTCTTT. This encodes CASSLWANSGTEAFF.

The rearrangement uses TRBV7-2 and TRBJ1-2; D may be TRBD1 (5 bases). There are 14 residues in the CDR3. V was cut by 5 bases and J by 1 base, with 11 bases left in between. Per the germline V gene, CDR1 is SGHTA and CDR2 is FQGNSA. The CDR3 DNA follows: TGTGCCAGCAGCGGTCGACAGAATAACTATGGCTACACCTTC. Translated, it gives CASSGRQNNYGYTF.

This chain links TRBV7-2 with TRBJ2-1, with D possibly being TRBD2 (5 bases). The V gene lost 2 bases and the J gene lost 3 bases, with 8 bases spanning the gap. This CDR3 is built from 14 residues. The germline V gene has CDR1 SGHTA and CDR2 FQGNSA. The CDR3 is CASSLTRDYNEQFF. The DNA for the CDR3 is TGTGCCAGCAGCTTAACCCGGGACTACAATGAGCAGTTCTTC.

This chain links TRBV6-5 with TRBJ2-2; TRBD1 matches at 8 bases. Unmatched junction bases numbered 3, after V lost 5 bases and J lost 4 bases. The CDR3 contains 14 residues. Germline values: CDR1 MNHEY, CDR2 SVGAGI. CDR3 nucleotide sequence: TGTGCCAGCAGTCCAACAGGGGGCACCGGGGAGCTGTTTTTT. Encoded protein: CASSPTGGTGELFF.